This section outlines one T cell receptor (beta chain) sequence together with its context. This sample is drawn from a study of control samples from healthy donors and cancer patients. The repertoire was sequenced with immunoSEQ multiplex PCR; TCRdb's copy has only in-frame clones and lacks some. The sample comprises some 71,000 clones, roughly 86% of which are singletons, and roughly 2.4% rests with the top ten. The sequenced sample was PBMCs. This TCR came from a woman between 50 and 59 years old with head and neck cancer.

CDR3 coding DNA: TGTGCCACCAGCAGAGAGGGGACAGGGGGTACTTATGAAAAACTGTTTTTT. This encodes CATSREGTGGTYEKLFF. This chain uses TRBV15 with TRBJ1-4, with 11 bases that match TRBD1. Germline CDR1 is LNHNV and CDR2 is YYDKDF (reference sequence). This CDR3 is built from 17 residues. V gave up 0 bases and J gave up 6 bases; unmatched junction bases: 6.